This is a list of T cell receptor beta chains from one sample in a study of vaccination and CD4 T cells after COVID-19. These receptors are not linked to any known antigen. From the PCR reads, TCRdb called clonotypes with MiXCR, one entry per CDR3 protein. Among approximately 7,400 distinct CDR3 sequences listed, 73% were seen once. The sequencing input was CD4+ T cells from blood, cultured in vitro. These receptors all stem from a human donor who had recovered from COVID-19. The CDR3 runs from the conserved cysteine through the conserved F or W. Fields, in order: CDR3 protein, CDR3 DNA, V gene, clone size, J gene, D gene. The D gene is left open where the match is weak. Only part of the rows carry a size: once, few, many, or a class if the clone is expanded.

CATSRDRGGYEQYF,TGTGCCACCAGCAGAGATCGGGGGGGCTACGAGCAGTACTTC,TRBV15,-,TRBJ2-7,TRBD2
CASSLGRAGDYEQYF,TGTGCCAGCAGCTTAGGGCGGGCAGGGGACTACGAGCAGTACTTC,TRBV7-2,once,TRBJ2-7,-
CASSWGQGGDETQYF,TGTGCCAGCAGCTGGGGACAGGGTGGGGATGAGACCCAGTACTTC,TRBV7-9,-,TRBJ2-5,TRBD1
CASSRGTQVAGANVLTF,TGTGCCAGCAGTCGCGGGACCCAGGTGGCTGGGGCCAACGTCCTGACTTTC,TRBV6-1,medium-sized,TRBJ2-6,-
CASHQPTGANSPLHF,TGTGCCAGCCATCAACCGACAGGGGCCAATTCACCCCTCCACTTT,TRBV28,-,TRBJ1-6,TRBD1
CASSLTGVNIQYF,TGTGCCAGCAGCCTGACAGGGGTTAACATTCAGTACTTC,TRBV7-9,-,TRBJ2-4,TRBD1
CASSELHRVEAFF,TGTGCCAGCAGTGAGCTACACCGGGTTGAAGCTTTCTTT,TRBV28,-,TRBJ1-1,-
CASSPIGRGNSPLHF,TGTGCCAGCAGCCCCATCGGCAGGGGCAACTCACCCCTCCACTTT,TRBV7-9,-,TRBJ1-6,-
CASRPGPGGSTGTQYF,TGTGCCAGCCGACCGGGTCCTGGGGGTTCGACAGGTACGCAGTATTTT,TRBV6-1,-,TRBJ2-3,-
CASSRSRQGSDETQYF,TGTGCCAGCAGCCGGAGCCGACAGGGATCGGATGAGACCCAGTACTTC,TRBV7-9,-,TRBJ2-5,TRBD1
CRVGGAGQPQHF,TGCAGGGTCGGGGGCGCGGGTCAGCCCCAGCATTTT,TRBV20-1,once,TRBJ1-5,-
CASADGGRQRDTQYF,TGTGCCAGCGCCGACGGCGGGAGGCAAAGGGATACGCAGTATTTT,TRBV6-1,-,TRBJ2-3,TRBD2
CASSPALSSYNSPLHF,TGCGCCAGCAGCCCTGCCCTGAGCTCCTATAATTCACCCCTCCACTTT,TRBV4-3,-,TRBJ1-6,-
CASSYEGASEAFF,TGTGCCAGCAGTTACGAAGGGGCATCTGAAGCTTTCTTT,TRBV6-5,once,TRBJ1-1,-
CASSQEGVGQPQHF,TGCGCCAGCAGCCAAGAGGGGGTCGGTCAGCCCCAGCATTTT,TRBV4-3,-,TRBJ1-5,-
CASSPDRQVSGANVLTF,TGTGCCAGCAGTCCCGACAGGCAGGTCTCTGGGGCCAACGTCCTGACTTTC,TRBV27,-,TRBJ2-6,-
CASSPGLVDINEQFF,TGCGCCAGCAGCCCGGGACTAGTCGATATTAATGAGCAGTTCTTC,TRBV4-3,-,TRBJ2-1,TRBD2
CASSQVGLANTEAFF,TGCGCCAGCAGCCAAGTGGGACTTGCCAACACTGAAGCTTTCTTT,TRBV4-3,-,TRBJ1-1,-
CASRGVAGFEQYF,TGTGCCAGCAGGGGGGTGGCAGGCTTCGAGCAGTACTTC,TRBV2,-,TRBJ2-7,-
CSAPGGMETQYF,TGCAGTGCACCAGGGGGAATGGAGACCCAGTACTTC,TRBV20-1,-,TRBJ2-5,TRBD1
CASSEYAQVHTEAFF,TGTGCCAGCAGTGAATATGCCCAGGTGCACACTGAAGCTTTCTTT,TRBV25-1,-,TRBJ1-1,-
CASSIGSDRPYGYTF,TGTGCCAGTAGTATAGGGTCCGACAGGCCCTATGGCTACACCTTC,TRBV19,large,TRBJ1-2,-